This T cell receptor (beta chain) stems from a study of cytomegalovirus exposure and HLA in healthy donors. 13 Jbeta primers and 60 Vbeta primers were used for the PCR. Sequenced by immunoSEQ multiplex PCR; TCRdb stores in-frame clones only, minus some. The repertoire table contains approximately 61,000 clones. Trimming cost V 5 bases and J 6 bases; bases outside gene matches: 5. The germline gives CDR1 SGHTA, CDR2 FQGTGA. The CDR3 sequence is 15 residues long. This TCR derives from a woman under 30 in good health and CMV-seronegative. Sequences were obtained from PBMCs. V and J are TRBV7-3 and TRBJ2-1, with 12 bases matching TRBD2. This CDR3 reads CASSPQTSGGNEQFF. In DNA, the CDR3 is TGTGCCAGCAGCCCTCAGACTAGCGGGGGCAATGAGCAGTTCTTC. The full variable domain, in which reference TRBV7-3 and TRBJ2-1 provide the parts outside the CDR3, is GAGVSQTPSNKVTEKGKYVELRCDPISGHTALYWYRQSLGQGPEFLIYFQGTGAADDSGLPNDRFFAVRPEGSVSTLKIQRTERGDSAVYLCASSPQTSGGNEQFFGPGTRLTVL.